This is a list of T cell receptor beta chains from one sample in a study of blood T cell repertoires in COVID-19. Only in-frame clones appear in the TCRdb table, and some are missing; sequencing was by immunoSEQ multiplex PCR. The table has around 100,000 clones, 80% to 90% seen once. Specimen: peripheral blood. These receptors came from a human donor in a cohort sampled during active COVID-19. Each CDR3 is given without its conserved first and last residue.

CDR3: ASSSKGLGVETQY
V: TRBV6-6
J: TRBJ2-5

CDR3: ASSLPSQGPQY
V: TRBV5-4
J: TRBJ2-5

CDR3: ASSLLGPYNEQF
V: TRBV28
J: TRBJ2-1

CDR3: ASSLVGTGGRSAKNIQY
V: TRBV7-9
J: TRBJ2-4

CDR3: ASSPNPQGTEQF
V: TRBV5-4
J: TRBJ2-1

CDR3: ASSVGGGMYNEQF
V: TRBV9
J: TRBJ2-1

CDR3: ASRAAEYGYT
V: TRBV28
J: TRBJ1-2

CDR3: AWSVTGGLQPQH
V: TRBV30
J: TRBJ1-5

CDR3: ASSLDTGRVTDTQY
V: TRBV11-3
J: TRBJ2-3

CDR3: ASSYPGQGGGGYT
V: TRBV7-9
J: TRBJ1-2

CDR3: ASSFSQGNTEAF
V: TRBV5-1
J: TRBJ1-1

CDR3: ANRRGRTDTQY
V: TRBV6-4
J: TRBJ2-3

CDR3: ASRPGQNAYEQY
V: TRBV6-5
J: TRBJ2-7

CDR3: ASSIGTGSSQPQH
V: TRBV19
J: TRBJ1-5

CDR3: ASSFGGGPYEQY
V: TRBV5-4
J: TRBJ2-7

CDR3: ASSDTRSVNEQF
V: TRBV6-4
J: TRBJ2-1

CDR3: ASSPARGETQY
V: TRBV14
J: TRBJ2-5

CDR3: ASSKPGLAGESEQF
V: TRBV19
J: TRBJ2-1

CDR3: ATSRDKNRAGRGGEQF
V: TRBV15
J: TRBJ2-1

CDR3: ASSLFSSGLAGYNEQF
V: TRBV5-6
J: TRBJ2-1

CDR3: ASSPTDGTGAEAF
V: TRBV9
J: TRBJ1-1

CDR3: ASSLGLAGGDRQY
V: TRBV9
J: TRBJ2-7

CDR3: ASSLVLAGDYNEQF
V: TRBV7-2
J: TRBJ2-1

CDR3: ASSLSGSITGELF
V: TRBV7-7
J: TRBJ2-2

CDR3: ASSPLSGREQY
V: TRBV18
J: TRBJ2-7

CDR3: ASSPNLASYEQY
V: TRBV18
J: TRBJ2-7

CDR3: ASDPGQGTDTQY
V: TRBV28
J: TRBJ2-3

CDR3: ATSDSAPSPGQGWHTQY
V: TRBV24-1
J: TRBJ2-3

CDR3: ASSDRTVFGEQY
V: TRBV25-1
J: TRBJ2-7

CDR3: ASSPGQVYEQY
V: TRBV18
J: TRBJ2-7

CDR3: ASSLWANTEAF
V: TRBV5-5
J: TRBJ1-1

CDR3: ASSHTNNEQF
V: TRBV5-4
J: TRBJ2-1

CDR3: ASSQTSGRALGQF
V: TRBV6-5
J: TRBJ2-1

CDR3: ASSVGQMNTEAF
V: TRBV5-1
J: TRBJ1-1

CDR3: ASAGTGNGYT
V: TRBV5-1
J: TRBJ1-2

CDR3: ASSQGWDRTYEQY
V: TRBV4-1
J: TRBJ2-7

CDR3: ASSDRRGLTYEQY
V: TRBV6-1
J: TRBJ2-7

CDR3: ASSLGGLAGDTGELF
V: TRBV5-4
J: TRBJ2-2

CDR3: ASTLAGGFYDTDTQY
V: TRBV7-9
J: TRBJ2-3

CDR3: ASSEPGLGRQTQY
V: TRBV9
J: TRBJ2-5